Below, 11 T cell receptor beta chains from the same sample are listed, as sequenced in a study of regulatory dendritic cells for organ transplantation. Sorted subsets were CFSE-labeled and cultured approximately 5 days with allogeneic dendritic cells. Clones were read by immunoSEQ multiplex PCR, and TCRdb kept only the in-frame ones, dropping some. The data hold about 5,400 clones, with approximately 75% observed a single time. Their cognate antigens are unknown. The specimen sequenced was memory CD8+ T cells from blood cultured with regulatory dendritic cells. Subset reported: CD45RO+ memory T cells. The receptors were gathered from a human donor in good health.

V and J are TRBV7-9 and TRBJ1-1; maybe TRBD1 (6 bases). The V and J ends lost 7 bases and 6 bases respectively, with 18 bases between them. This CDR3 comprises 14 residues. Germline lookup yields CDR1 SEHNR and CDR2 FQNEAQ (reference sequence). The CDR3 sequence: CASITPGGAAEAFF. The CDR3 DNA reads as TGTGCCAGCATTACCCCGGGGGGGGCAGCTGAAGCTTTCTTT.

V gene TRBV6-4 combines with J gene TRBJ2-1; 7 bases fit TRBD2. Germline CDR1 and CDR2: MRHNA and SNTAGT. The CDR3 is 16 residues long. J was trimmed by 0 bases and V by 0 bases; bases with no gene match: 2. The DNA of the CDR3 is TGTGCCAGCAGTGACTCAGGCGGGAGCTCCTACAATGAGCAGTTCTTC. It specifies CASSDSGGSSYNEQFF.

The CDR3 spells CASSSLHRGYGYTF. The CDR3 DNA follows: TGCGCCAGCAGCTCCCTCCATCGGGGCTATGGCTACACCTTC. The chain combines TRBV5-1 with TRBJ1-2; D is uncertain. CDR1 is SGHRS, CDR2 YFSETQ, per germline. Trimming cost V 3 bases and J 4 bases, with 13 bases left between them. The CDR3 runs to 14 residues.

This clone was counted only a few times. This chain connects TRBV6-4 to TRBJ2-2; no clear D. V dropped 0 bases and J dropped 4 bases, with 3 bases sitting between them. Germline values: CDR1 MRHNA, CDR2 SNTAGT. The length of the CDR3 is 13 residues. This chain's CDR3 is CASSDSSTGELFF. DNA of the CDR3: TGTGCCAGCAGTGACTCTAGCACCGGGGAGCTGTTTTTT.

This clone is labeled as medium-sized. This chain uses TRBV5-4 with TRBJ1-2; D unresolved. The germline V gene has CDR1 SGHNT and CDR2 YYREEE (reference sequence). Trimming cost V 4 bases and J 2 bases, with 15 bases left between them. This CDR3 comprises 15 residues. The CDR3 sequence is CASSMRGIGNYGYTF. The CDR3 DNA follows: TGTGCCAGCAGCATGAGAGGAATAGGGAACTATGGCTACACCTTC.

The chain joins TRBV7-9 to TRBJ2-1, with 7 bases identical to TRBD2. Germline CDR1 SEHNR, CDR2 FQNEAQ (reference sequence). Losses at the gene ends were 1 base for V and 4 bases for J; bases not matched to a gene: 7. The CDR3 consists of 16 residues. The CDR3 sequence: CASSLVVTSEYNEQFF. CDR3 sequence (DNA): TGTGCCAGCAGCTTAGTGGTAACTAGCGAGTACAATGAGCAGTTCTTC.

The rearrangement joins TRBV27 to TRBJ1-6; 12 bases agree with TRBD1. The CDR3 spans 19 residues. V shed 6 bases, J shed 0 bases, and the junction held 9 bases outside the gene matches. Germline V gene lookup returns CDR1 MNHEY and CDR2 SMNVEV (reference sequence). The CDR3 bases are TGTGCCAGCAGATCCCCGGGACAGGGGGCAAGCTCCTATAATTCACCCCTCCACTTT. Protein: CASRSPGQGASSYNSPLHF.

This chain joins TRBV6-5 and TRBJ2-2, with D uncertain. Trimming pared 5 bases from V and 2 bases from J, leaving 12 bases between. The CDR3 has 15 amino acids. CDR1 is MNHEY, CDR2 SVGAGI, per germline. This CDR3 reads CASSLRVTNTGELFF. The CDR3 coding sequence is TGTGCCAGCAGTCTCCGGGTTACTAACACCGGGGAGCTGTTTTTT.

The chain joins TRBV28 to TRBJ2-7, with TRBD2 as a possible D gene (6 bases). Between the trimmed V and J ends, which lost 10 bases and 6 bases, there was a span of 25 bases. CDR3 length: 15 amino acids. The germline V gene has CDR1 MDHEN and CDR2 SYDVKM. CDR3 sequence (DNA): TGTGCCATCACGACTATTGGGGACTTGGGGTTCGAGCAGTACTTC. Its translation is CAITTIGDLGFEQYF.

The rearrangement links TRBV28 to TRBJ1-4; 9 bases are shared with TRBD1. With 5 bases clipped from V and 4 bases from J, the junction kept 5 bases outside the gene matches. Germline loops: CDR1 MDHEN, CDR2 SYDVKM. The CDR3 is 15 residues long. CDR3 DNA sequence: TGTGCCAGCAGTCCAACAGGGGGCAGTAATGAAAAACTGTTTTTT. This sequence encodes CASSPTGGSNEKLFF. The full variable domain, completed using reference TRBV28 and TRBJ1-4, is DVKVTQSSRYLVKRTGEKVFLECVQDMDHENMFWYRQDPGLGLRLIYFSYDVKMKEKGDIPEGYSVSREKKERFSLILESASTNQTSMYLCASSPTGGSNEKLFFGSGTQLSVL.

This clone was counted only a few times. The chain uses TRBV13 and TRBJ2-7; D may be TRBD1 (6 bases). The CDR3 totals 13 residues. The V end was cut by 8 bases, the J end by 4 bases, with 15 bases between. Germline CDR1 reads PRHDT; CDR2 reads FYEKMQ (reference sequence). CDR3 bases: TGTGCCAGCTCCCAGGGGTTCGGGTACGAGCAGTACTTC. Residues: CASSQGFGYEQYF.